A selection of T cell receptor beta chains follows, all from one sample in a study of blood T cell repertoires in COVID-19. Profiled with immunoSEQ multiplex PCR; TCRdb holds only in-frame clones, not every one. Of about 270,000 clones listed, approximately 86% were seen once; the top ten hold approximately 9.7%. Sequencing was carried out using peripheral blood. Source of these receptors: a man aged 40-55 years with active or convalescent COVID-19. The CDR3 runs from the conserved cysteine through the conserved F or W. Each record gives: clone size, V gene, D gene, J gene, CDR3 DNA, CDR3 protein. D genes are given only for firm matches. The listing skips clone size in some rows; elsewhere it reads once, few, many or a size class.

.	TRBV6-6	TRBD1	TRBJ1-5	TGTGCCAGCAGTGGGGACAGGGTGTACAATCAGCCCCAGCATTTT	CASSGDRVYNQPQHF
.	TRBV11-2	TRBD1	TRBJ2-7	TGTGCCAGCAGCGTTGTACAGGGGGCTCTTTACGAGCAGTACTTC	CASSVVQGALYEQYF
.	TRBV5-1	.	TRBJ2-7	TGCGCCAGCAGCTTGGGAGCTAAAGGGGACGAGCAGTACTTC	CASSLGAKGDEQYF
once	TRBV28	TRBD1	TRBJ1-2	TGTGCCAGCCTGACAGGGGCCGACTATGGCTACACCTTC	CASLTGADYGYTF
.	TRBV6-5	.	TRBJ2-5	TGTGCCAGCAGTTTTTCGGACAGGACTATCCAAGAGACCCAGTACTTC	CASSFSDRTIQETQYF
.	TRBV28	.	TRBJ2-5	TGTGCCAGCAGTGAATTAACAGGGTTACGAGAGACCCAGTACTTC	CASSELTGLRETQYF
once	TRBV30	.	TRBJ1-6	TGTGCCTGGAGTCCTCGGCAGGGTGTAAATTCACCCCTCCGCTTT	CAWSPRQGVNSPLRF
.	TRBV19	.	TRBJ2-1	TGTGCCAGTAGTATAGGAGCTGCTCTTGAGCAGTTCTTC	CASSIGAALEQFF
.	TRBV11-2	TRBD1	TRBJ1-6	TGTGCCAGCAGCCCATCCACAGGGGGCAATTCACCCCTCCACTTT	CASSPSTGGNSPLHF
.	TRBV2	.	TRBJ2-5	TGTGCCAGCAGTGAATCGGAGGGGCGTGAGACCCAGTACTTC	CASSESEGRETQYF
.	TRBV12-3/TRBV12-4	TRBD1	TRBJ2-2	TGTGCCAGCAGGACAGGGATCACCGGGGAGCTGTTTTTT	CASRTGITGELFF
.	TRBV5-4	.	TRBJ2-6	TGTGCCAGCAGCTTGTACCGGTCCTCTGGGGCCAACGTCCTGACTTTC	CASSLYRSSGANVLTF
.	TRBV9	.	TRBJ2-1	TGTGCCAGCAGCGTCAGACGCGGGGGCCAGGAGTTCTTC	CASSVRRGGQEFF
once	TRBV5-1	.	TRBJ1-2	TGCGCCAGCAGCTCTAATGGACAGTATGGCTACACCTTC	CASSSNGQYGYTF
.	TRBV15	.	TRBJ1-2	TGTGCCACCAGCATGTCCGGGGGGGGCGACACCTTC	CATSMSGGGDTF
.	TRBV29-1	TRBD1	TRBJ1-1	TGCAGCGTTTATACAGGGGTGTACACTGAAGCTTTCTTT	CSVYTGVYTEAFF
.	TRBV12-3/TRBV12-4	.	TRBJ2-1	TGTGCCAGCAGTTTCGGCGGCCACAATGAGCAGTTCTTC	CASSFGGHNEQFF
many	TRBV18	.	TRBJ1-1	TGTGCCAGCTCACGGTATGGGGCGAGGACTGAAGCTTTCTTT	CASSRYGARTEAFF
few	TRBV6-1	TRBD2	TRBJ2-3	TGTGCCAGCAGTGAGGAGGGACTAAGAGCAACAGATACGCAGTATTTT	CASSEEGLRATDTQYF
.	TRBV12-3/TRBV12-4	.	TRBJ1-1	TGTGCCAGCAAAAAACAGGGAGGGGAAGCTTTCTTT	CASKKQGGEAFF
.	TRBV9	.	TRBJ1-6	TGTGCCAGCAGCTTAAATGGGGGGACCTCTAATTCACCCCTCCACTTT	CASSLNGGTSNSPLHF
.	TRBV5-1	TRBD1	TRBJ1-4	TGCGCCAGCAGCTTGGGACAGGGAGGAGAAAAACTGTTTTTT	CASSLGQGGEKLFF
.	TRBV7-9	TRBD1	TRBJ2-7	TGTGCCAGCAGCTTGAAGACAGGGGGCTACGAGCAGTACTTC	CASSLKTGGYEQYF
.	TRBV6-5	.	TRBJ2-5	TGTGCCAGCAGCCCATACAGCCTCCAAGAGACCCAGTACTTC	CASSPYSLQETQYF
.	TRBV5-4	.	TRBJ2-1	TGTGCCAGCAGCTCTCCGGGGGGCGGGTACAATGAGCAGTTCTTC	CASSSPGGGYNEQFF
.	TRBV2	.	TRBJ1-1	TGTGCCAGCAGCGCCCAGACAGGAATGAACACTGAAGCTTTCTTT	CASSAQTGMNTEAFF